The T cell receptor (beta chain) under discussion was sequenced for a study of identical twins. As for this clonotype: Its specificity is unknown.

Using its own MiXCR run on the 5' RACE reads, TCRdb lists one record per CDR3 protein. The sample yields some 1,700,000 distinct CDR3 sequences, 25% to 35% seen once. The study, taken as a whole, reports: In zero-insertion analyses, partial confounding could arise from invariant MAIT and iNKT cells. Out-of-frame alpha sequences shared by twins showed excess low generation probability. Instead of following the same donors, the conclusions were based on cross-sectional statistical analysis.

This TCR was sampled from a newborn girl in good health. Sequences were obtained from cord blood.

This CDR3 reads CASSGPLSNSPLHF. The DNA of the CDR3 is TGTGCCAGCAGTGGACCGCTCTCTAATTCACCCCTCCACTTT. The rearrangement uses TRBV2 and TRBJ1-6; D gene ambiguous. Germline-derived CDR1 and CDR2 are SNHLY and FYNNEI. This CDR3 has 14 residues. V lost 4 bases and J lost 6, with 10 bases in between.